This passage covers 25 T cell receptor beta chains from one sample sequenced in a study of OX40 agonist ivuxolimab in advanced cancers. TCRdb's table, derived via immunoSEQ multiplex PCR, lists solely in-frame clones and lacks some. The sample has about 80,000 clones; 90% to 95% are singletons. The specimen comprised CD4+ or CD8+ T cells sorted from blood, sampled in a trial of the OX40 agonist ivuxolimab. The receptors shown here come from an adult with an advanced solid tumor such as melanoma, head and neck, liver or kidney cancer.

The chain is built from TRBV7-9 and TRBJ1-1; tentatively, D is TRBD1 (5 bases). Germline V gene data show CDR1 as SEHNR and CDR2 as FQNEAQ (reference sequence). With 11 bases removed from V and 0 bases from J, the gap between germline ends came to 13 bases. The CDR3 has 13 amino acids. The CDR3 is CAGGEHMNTEAFF. The DNA of the CDR3 is TGTGCCGGGGGGGAGCATATGAACACTGAAGCTTTCTTT.

The chain combines TRBV29-1 with TRBJ2-1; D call uncertain. V shed 0 bases and J shed 9 bases, with 12 bases lying between them. This CDR3 is built from 13 residues. From germline, CDR1 is SQVTM and CDR2 ANQGSEA. The CDR3 region is CSVEEVNGLEQFF. The CDR3 DNA is TGCAGCGTTGAAGAGGTAAATGGGCTTGAGCAGTTCTTC.

The chain employs TRBV5-1 and TRBJ2-7; possibly TRBD2 for D (6 bases). V shed 4 bases and J shed 2 bases, with 16 bases lying between them. This CDR3 has 15 residues. In germline, CDR1 is SGHRS, CDR2 YFSETQ. CDR3 loop: CASSPGVGAAYEQYF. The CDR3 DNA reads as TGCGCCAGCAGCCCGGGGGTAGGAGCGGCCTACGAGCAGTACTTC.

The V gene is TRBV18, the J gene TRBJ1-5, with 10 bases identical to TRBD1. The germline gives CDR1 KGHSH, CDR2 LQKENI. This CDR3 spans 16 amino acids. V dropped 6 bases and J dropped 5; count of bases not matched to a gene: 10. CDR3 nucleotides: TGTGCCAGCTCGCCCGGGACAGGGGCAAGGGATCAGCCCCAGCATTTT. Translation gives CASSPGTGARDQPQHF.

This chain uses TRBV5-1 with TRBJ2-1, with 9 bases fitting TRBD2. The CDR3 is 16 residues long. Unmatched junction bases numbered 5, after V lost 4 bases and J lost 0 bases. CDR1 is SGHRS and CDR2 is YFSETQ in the germline V gene. As DNA, the CDR3 is TGCGCCAGCAGCCCCGCGGGGGGGGGCTCCTACAATGAGCAGTTCTTC. It specifies CASSPAGGGSYNEQFF.

This sequence joins TRBV9 and TRBJ2-3, with 9 bases matching TRBD2. This CDR3 has 17 residues. The germline V gene encodes CDR1 SGDLS and CDR2 YYNGEE. J gave up 2 bases and V 0 bases, and 7 bases lay outside the gene matches. CDR3 sequence reads: CASSVENSGGNTDTQYF. CDR3 in DNA: TGTGCCAGCAGCGTAGAGAATAGCGGGGGTAACACAGATACGCAGTATTTT.

The CDR3 loop is CASSLRGQDNSPLHF. The CDR3 region has the DNA TGTGCCAGCAGCTTAAGGGGACAGGATAATTCACCCCTCCACTTT. V is TRBV11-1 and J is TRBJ1-6, with 8 bases that match TRBD1. CDR3 size: 15 residues. V was pared by 2 bases and J by 5 bases, with 2 bases of the junction left unmatched. CDR1 SGHAT and CDR2 FQDESV come from the germline V gene (reference sequence).

The chain uses TRBV10-1 and TRBJ2-1; 7 bases map to TRBD2. The trim removed 6 bases at V and 5 bases at J, leaving 10 bases unmatched. The CDR3 totals 15 residues. Germline V gene lookup returns CDR1 WNHNN and CDR2 SYGVQD (reference sequence). In DNA form, the CDR3 reads TGCGCCAGCAGCGAGGCTAGCGGACCCGACAATGAGCAGTTCTTC. This encodes CASSEASGPDNEQFF.

In nucleotides, the CDR3 is TGTGCCAGCAGCTTACTGGCCACTAGCGCGGTTTACAATGAGCAGTTCTTC. It encodes CASSLLATSAVYNEQFF. The chain uses TRBV7-2 and TRBJ2-1; 7 bases match TRBD2. This CDR3 region has 17 residues. Germline V lookup: CDR1 SGHTA, CDR2 FQGNSA. With V trimmed by 2 bases and J by 4 bases, 11 bases remained unmatched.

The rearrangement joins TRBV9 to TRBJ2-3; 10 nucleotides align to TRBD1. The germline V gene encodes CDR1 SGDLS and CDR2 YYNGEE. The CDR3 consists of 16 residues. J was trimmed by 4 bases and V by 0 bases; bases with no gene match: 5. The CDR3 sequence is CASSVVAGQGPDTQYF. The CDR3 DNA reads as TGTGCCAGCAGCGTAGTGGCGGGACAGGGGCCAGATACGCAGTATTTT.

The chain is built from TRBV28 and TRBJ1-1, with 10 bases aligning to TRBD1. The CDR3 spans 14 residues. Germline V CDR1 and CDR2: MDHEN, SYDVKM. Trimming took 5 bases from V and 5 from J; bases not matched to a gene: 5. CDR3 nucleotides: TGTGCCAGCAGTCGACAGGGGGCGTGGACTGAAGCTTTCTTT. Its protein product is CASSRQGAWTEAFF.

In DNA form, the CDR3 reads TGTGCCAGCAGCCCGAACTCCGGGACTCCTTTCTTC. As protein: CASSPNSGTPFF. The rearrangement joins TRBV7-8 to TRBJ2-1, with a possible D match to TRBD2 (6 bases). CDR1 and CDR2 (germline): SGHVS, FQNEAQ. Trimming shortened V by 5 bases and J by 16 bases, and 18 bases separated the two germline ends. The CDR3 consists of 12 residues. The full variable domain, with the rest looked up from reference TRBV7-8 and TRBJ2-1, is GAGVSQSPRYKVAKRGQDVALRCDPISGHVSLFWYQQALGQGPEFLTYFQNEAQLDKSGLPSDRFFAERPEGSVSTLKIQRTQQEDSAVYLCASSPNSGTPFFGPGTRLTVL.

This clone showed up just a few times. The rearrangement links TRBV5-8 to TRBJ1-3; D is ambiguous. Trimming took 0 bases from V and 1 from J, leaving 5 bases between them. Germline V gives CDR1 SGHTS, CDR2 YDEGEE. CDR3 length equals 14 residues. In DNA, the CDR3 is TGTGCCAGCAGCTTGGGATTATCTGGAAACACCATATATTTT. Its protein is CASSLGLSGNTIYF.

This clone was observed once. V is TRBV19 and J is TRBJ2-5, with D perhaps TRBD2 (6 bases). The CDR3 is made up of 16 amino acids. Germline V lookup: CDR1 LNHDA, CDR2 SQIVND (reference sequence). The V end was cut by 4 bases, the J end by 0 bases, with 15 bases between. CDR3 DNA: TGTGCCAGTAGTACCTGGGACTCCCGAGACCAAGAGACCCAGTACTTC. Amino acid sequence: CASSTWDSRDQETQYF. The full variable domain, completed using reference TRBV19 and TRBJ2-5, is DGGITQSPKYLFRKEGQNVTLSCEQNLNHDAMYWYRQDPGQGLRLIYYSQIVNDFQKGDIAEGYSVSREKKESFPLTVTSAQKNPTAFYLCASSTWDSRDQETQYFGPGTRLLVL.

V and J are TRBV27 and TRBJ2-7; TRBD1 matches at 8 bases. The CDR3 has 14 residues. Trimming cost V 5 bases and J 0 bases; bases outside gene matches: 3. Germline-derived CDR1 and CDR2 are MNHEY and SMNVEV (reference sequence). The CDR3 region is CASSRQGISYEQYF. Here the CDR3 DNA reads TGTGCCAGCAGTCGACAGGGGATCTCCTACGAGCAGTACTTC.

The V call is TRBV28, the J call TRBJ2-5; 10 bases align to TRBD2. The CDR3 extends over 16 amino acids. Germline V lookup: CDR1 MDHEN, CDR2 SYDVKM. V dropped 4 bases and J dropped 7; count of bases not matched to a gene: 12. Here the CDR3 reads CASSWRTSGLSWTQYF. In nucleotides, the CDR3 is TGTGCCAGCAGTTGGCGGACTAGCGGCCTCTCGTGGACCCAGTACTTC.

The chain carries TRBV19 and TRBJ2-4; TRBD2 matches at 14 bases. This CDR3 is 15 amino acids long. V gave up 8 bases and J gave up 6 bases; unmatched junction bases: 6. Germline lookup yields CDR1 LNHDA and CDR2 SQIVND (reference sequence). CDR3 DNA: TGTGCCAGTGAGACTAGCGGGAGGGTCAGAAACATTCAGTACTTC. Its translation: CASETSGRVRNIQYF.

The chain carries TRBV18 and TRBJ2-3, with 10 positions matching TRBD1. From germline, CDR1 is KGHSH and CDR2 LQKENI. Trimming took 3 bases from V and 3 from J; bases not matched to a gene: 3. The CDR3 contains 15 residues. The CDR3 region has the DNA TGTGCCAGCTCACCCCGGACAGGGGGAACAGATACGCAGTATTTT. Protein product: CASSPRTGGTDTQYF. The full variable domain, completed using reference TRBV18 and TRBJ2-3, is NAGVMQNPRHLVRRRGQEARLRCSPMKGHSHVYWYRQLPEEGLKFMVYLQKENIIDESGMPKERFSAEFPKEGPSILRIQQVVRGDSAAYFCASSPRTGGTDTQYFGPGTRLTVL.

The chain uses TRBV28 and TRBJ1-2, with 9 bases lining up with TRBD1. The ends lost 6 bases at V and 7 bases at J; junction bases unmatched: 6. CDR3 length equals 13 residues. Germline V gene sequence: CDR1 MDHEN, CDR2 SYDVKM. This CDR3 is CASRPQGAFGYTF. The CDR3, as DNA: TGTGCCAGCAGACCACAGGGGGCGTTTGGCTACACCTTC.

The rearrangement joins TRBV12-5 to TRBJ2-3, with D possibly TRBD2 on 6 matching bases. The ends were cut back, 5 bases at V and 3 bases at J, with 15 bases in the middle. The CDR3 extends over 15 amino acids. Looked up from germline, CDR1 is LGHNT and CDR2 is FRNRAP. Here the CDR3 DNA reads TGTGCTAGTGGTCCCTGGGGAGGTAGAACAGATACGCAGTATTTT. Amino acid sequence: CASGPWGGRTDTQYF.

This chain links TRBV7-2 with TRBJ1-1; D call uncertain. V lost 1 base to trimming and J lost 5 bases, with 5 bases between them. This CDR3 is built from 12 residues. The germline CDR1 and CDR2 sequences are SGHTA and FQGNSA. The CDR3 DNA is TGTGCCAGCAGCTTAGTGTGGACTGAAGCTTTCTTT. Protein: CASSLVWTEAFF. The full variable domain, in which reference TRBV7-2 and TRBJ1-1 provide the parts outside the CDR3, is GAGVSQSPSNKVTEKGKDVELRCDPISGHTALYWYRQSLGQGLEFLIYFQGNSAPDKSGLPSDRFSAERTGGSVSTLTIQRTQQEDSAVYLCASSLVWTEAFFGQGTRLTVV.

The rearrangement joins TRBV25-1 to TRBJ1-3; D not certain. Trimming left V 6 bases short and J 0 bases short, with 6 bases between. CDR3 length: 13 residues. Germline assignment: CDR1 MGHDK and CDR2 SYGVNS. The CDR3 sequence: CASRESSGNTIYF. The CDR3, as DNA: TGTGCCAGCAGGGAGAGCTCTGGAAACACCATATATTTT.

The V and J genes are TRBV7-3 and TRBJ2-5, with D maybe TRBD2 (6 bases). Trimming removed 5 bases at V and 5 bases at J, with 15 bases between. There are 14 residues in the CDR3. Germline loops: CDR1 SGHTA, CDR2 FQGTGA. The CDR3, as DNA: TGTGCCAGCAGCCTGGACTATAACTCTGAGACCCAGTACTTC. Amino acids: CASSLDYNSETQYF.

The genes are TRBV7-2 and TRBJ2-1; 9 positions agree with TRBD2. From germline, CDR1 is SGHTA and CDR2 FQGNSA. This CDR3 comprises 16 residues. The V and J ends lost 5 bases and 4 bases, in that order; junction bases with no gene match: 9. Written as DNA, the CDR3 is TGTGCCAGCAGCGAGCGAGGGACTAGCAGTTACAATGAGCAGTTCTTC. Its translation: CASSERGTSSYNEQFF. Looking up the rest from reference TRBV7-2 and TRBJ2-1 gives the full variable domain: GAGVSQSPSNKVTEKGKDVELRCDPISGHTALYWYRQSLGQGLEFLIYFQGNSAPDKSGLPSDRFSAERTGGSVSTLTIQRTQQEDSAVYLCASSERGTSSYNEQFFGPGTRLTVL.

This clone appeared a few times. The chain employs TRBV7-9 and TRBJ1-2; 10 bases match TRBD1. Germline CDR1 and CDR2: SEHNR and FQNEAQ (reference sequence). There are 13 residues in the CDR3. J gave up 7 bases and V 5 bases, and 4 bases lay outside the gene matches. DNA for the CDR3: TGTGCCAGCAGCCCGACAGGGGGCTTTGGCTACACCTTC. The encoded protein is CASSPTGGFGYTF.